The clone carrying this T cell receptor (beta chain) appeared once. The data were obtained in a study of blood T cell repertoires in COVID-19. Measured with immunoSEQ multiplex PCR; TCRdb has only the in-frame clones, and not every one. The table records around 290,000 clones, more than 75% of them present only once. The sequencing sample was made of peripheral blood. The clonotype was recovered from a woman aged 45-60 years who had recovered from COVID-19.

The CDR3 sequence is CASSDRVNTGELFF. In DNA, the CDR3 is TGTGCCAGCAGCGACAGGGTAAACACCGGGGAGCTGTTTTTT. The chain employs TRBV9 and TRBJ2-2, with D maybe TRBD1 (6 bases). CDR3 length equals 14 residues. The germline CDR1 and CDR2 sequences are SGDLS and YYNGEE. Deletions cut 3 bases from V and 2 bases from J, with 8 bases between.